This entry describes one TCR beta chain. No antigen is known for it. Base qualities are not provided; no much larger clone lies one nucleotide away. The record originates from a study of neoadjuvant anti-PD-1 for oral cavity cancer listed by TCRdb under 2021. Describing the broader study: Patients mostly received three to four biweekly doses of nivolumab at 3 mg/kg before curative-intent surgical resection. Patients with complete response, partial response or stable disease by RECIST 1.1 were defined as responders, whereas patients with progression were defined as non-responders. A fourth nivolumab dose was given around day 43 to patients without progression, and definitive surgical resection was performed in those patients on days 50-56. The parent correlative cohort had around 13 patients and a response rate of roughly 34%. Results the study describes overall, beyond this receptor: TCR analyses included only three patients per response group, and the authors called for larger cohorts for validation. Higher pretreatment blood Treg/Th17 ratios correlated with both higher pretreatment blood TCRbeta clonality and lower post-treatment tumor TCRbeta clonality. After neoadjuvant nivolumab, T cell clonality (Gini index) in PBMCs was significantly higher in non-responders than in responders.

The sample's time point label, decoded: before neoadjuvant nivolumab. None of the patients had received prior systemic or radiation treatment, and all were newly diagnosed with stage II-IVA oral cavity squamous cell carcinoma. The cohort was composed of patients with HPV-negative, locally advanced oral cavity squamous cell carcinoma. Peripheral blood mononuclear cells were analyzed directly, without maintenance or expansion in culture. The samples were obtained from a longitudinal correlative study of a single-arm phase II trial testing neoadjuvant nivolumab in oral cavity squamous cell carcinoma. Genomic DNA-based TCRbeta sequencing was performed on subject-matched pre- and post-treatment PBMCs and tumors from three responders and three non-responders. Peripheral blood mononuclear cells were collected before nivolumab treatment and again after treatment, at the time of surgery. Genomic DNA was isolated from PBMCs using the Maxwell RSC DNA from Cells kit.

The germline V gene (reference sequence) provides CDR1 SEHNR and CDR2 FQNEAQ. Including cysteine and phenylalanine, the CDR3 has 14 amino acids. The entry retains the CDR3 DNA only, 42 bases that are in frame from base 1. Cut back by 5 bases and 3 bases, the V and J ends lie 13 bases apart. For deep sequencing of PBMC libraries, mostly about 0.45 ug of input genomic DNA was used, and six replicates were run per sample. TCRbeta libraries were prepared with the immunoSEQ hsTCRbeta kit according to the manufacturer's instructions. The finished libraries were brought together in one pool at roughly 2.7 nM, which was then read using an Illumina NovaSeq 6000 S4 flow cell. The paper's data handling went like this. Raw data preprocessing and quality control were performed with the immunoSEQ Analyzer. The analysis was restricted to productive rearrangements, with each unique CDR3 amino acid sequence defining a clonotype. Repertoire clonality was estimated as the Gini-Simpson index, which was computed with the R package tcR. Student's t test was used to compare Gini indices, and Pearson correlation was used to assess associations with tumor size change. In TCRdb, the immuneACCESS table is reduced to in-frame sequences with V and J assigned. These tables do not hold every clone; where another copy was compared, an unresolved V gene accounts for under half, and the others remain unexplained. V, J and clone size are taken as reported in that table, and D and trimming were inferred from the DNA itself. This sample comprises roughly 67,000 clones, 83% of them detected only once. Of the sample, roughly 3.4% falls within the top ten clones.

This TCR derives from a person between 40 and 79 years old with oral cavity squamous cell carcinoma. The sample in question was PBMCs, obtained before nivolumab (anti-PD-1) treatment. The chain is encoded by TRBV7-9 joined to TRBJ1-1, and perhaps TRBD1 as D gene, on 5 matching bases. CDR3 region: CASSRLDRYTEAFF. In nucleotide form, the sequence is TGTGCCAGCAGCAGATTAGACAGATACACTGAAGCTTTCTTT.